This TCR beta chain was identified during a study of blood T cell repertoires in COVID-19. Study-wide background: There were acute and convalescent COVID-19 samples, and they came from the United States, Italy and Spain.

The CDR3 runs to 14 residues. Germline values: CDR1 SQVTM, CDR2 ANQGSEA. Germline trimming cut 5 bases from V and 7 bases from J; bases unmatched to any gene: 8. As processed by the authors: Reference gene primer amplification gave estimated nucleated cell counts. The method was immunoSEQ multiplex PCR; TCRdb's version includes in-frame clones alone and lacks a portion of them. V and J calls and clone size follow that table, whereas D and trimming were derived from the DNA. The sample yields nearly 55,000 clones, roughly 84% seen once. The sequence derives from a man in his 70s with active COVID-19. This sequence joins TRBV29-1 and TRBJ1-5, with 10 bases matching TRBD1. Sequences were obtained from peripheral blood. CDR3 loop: CSVMDRGEGQPQHF. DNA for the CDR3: TGCAGCGTTATGGACAGGGGGGAAGGACAGCCCCAGCATTTT.